Shown below are 31 T cell receptor beta chains from a single sample sequenced in a study of blood T cell repertoires in COVID-19. Sequenced by immunoSEQ multiplex PCR; TCRdb stores in-frame clones only, minus some. The sample has 65,000 to 80,000 clones, 80% to 90% seen once. Sequenced input: peripheral blood. Receptor source: a man younger than 45 with acute or convalescent COVID-19.

CDR3 amino acids: CAINNRQGDTGELFF. The DNA of the CDR3 is TGTGCCATCAACAACAGACAGGGGGACACCGGGGAGCTGTTTTTT. The chain uses TRBV10-3 and TRBJ2-2, with 9 positions matching TRBD1. In germline, CDR1 is ENHRY, CDR2 SYGVKD. CDR3 length: 15 residues. Trimming cost V 7 bases and J 3 bases; bases outside gene matches: 6.

The V call is TRBV5-1, the J call TRBJ1-2; TRBD1 aligns across 7 bases. With V trimmed by 1 base and J by 5 bases, 8 bases remained unmatched. Germline V gene lookup returns CDR1 SGHRS and CDR2 YFSETQ. The CDR3 extends over 15 amino acids. The CDR3 reads CASSLPGQSLYGYTF. The CDR3 DNA reads as TGCGCCAGCAGCTTGCCGGGACAGAGCCTATATGGCTACACCTTC.

This chain links TRBV7-3 with TRBJ2-1; D may be TRBD1 (6 bases). Germline assignment: CDR1 SGHTA and CDR2 FQGTGA. CDR3 size: 15 residues. Trimming removed 4 bases at V and 9 bases at J, with 19 bases between. The CDR3 region is CASSSRSGLQGEQFF. CDR3 DNA sequence: TGTGCCAGCAGCTCCCGATCCGGGCTACAGGGTGAGCAGTTCTTC.

The rearrangement uses TRBV18 and TRBJ1-2; D gene ambiguous. This CDR3 is 15 amino acids long. Trimming removed 6 bases from V and 3 bases from J, with 17 bases in between. CDR1 and CDR2 (germline): KGHSH, LQKENI. The CDR3 sequence: CASSQAWGADYGYTF. The CDR3 DNA follows: TGTGCCAGCTCTCAGGCTTGGGGAGCGGACTATGGCTACACCTTC.

This chain connects TRBV7-9 to TRBJ2-7; 8 nucleotides match TRBD1. The CDR3 consists of 14 residues. CDR1 is SEHNR and CDR2 is FQNEAQ in the germline V gene (reference sequence). With V trimmed by 10 bases and J by 2 bases, 10 bases remained unmatched. CDR3 residues: CAINTPGQAYEQYF. CDR3 bases: TGTGCCATCAATACACCGGGACAGGCCTACGAGCAGTACTTC. The variable domain in full, completed from reference TRBV7-9 and TRBJ2-7, reads DTGVSQNPRHKITKRGQNVTFRCDPISEHNRLYWYRQTLGQGPEFLTYFQNEAQLEKSRLLSDRFSAERPKGSFSTLEIQRTEQGDSAMYLCAINTPGQAYEQYFGPGTRLTVT.

The genes are TRBV3-1 (or the pseudogene TRBV3-2) and TRBJ1-6; D gene ambiguous. Germline loops: CDR1 LGHDT, CDR2 YNNKEL (reference sequence). The CDR3 consists of 13 residues. The V gene lost 0 bases and the J gene lost 8 bases, with 5 bases spanning the gap. CDR3 in DNA: TGTGCCAGCAGCCAAGACCCCGATTCACCCCTCCACTTT. This gives the protein CASSQDPDSPLHF.

The chain carries TRBV30 and TRBJ1-1, with TRBD1 matching over 10 bases. The CDR3 covers 13 residues. V lost 4 bases and J lost 3; bases outside the gene matches: 2. CDR1 and CDR2 (germline): GTSNPN, SVGIG (reference sequence). The CDR3 bases are TGTGCCTGGAATGGACAGGGGGACACTGAAGCTTTCTTT. Its protein is CAWNGQGDTEAFF.

The chain recombines TRBV19 with TRBJ1-2, with 12 bases matching TRBD1. CDR3 length equals 14 residues. V trimming: 3 bases; J trimming: 8 bases; junction bases outside the gene matches: 4. Germline assignment: CDR1 LNHDA and CDR2 SQIVND (reference sequence). The CDR3 bases are TGTGCCAGTAGTATGGGACAGGGGGCGAGAGGCTACACCTTC. Its protein product is CASSMGQGARGYTF.

With respect to this clone: The junction differs from germline at one of its ends, possibly a read error. The chain uses TRBV7-7 and TRBJ2-5, with TRBD2 matching 10 bases. CDR1 and CDR2 (germline): SSHAT, FNYEAQ (reference sequence). The CDR3 loop spans 17 amino acids. The CDR3 bases are TGTGCTAGCAGCTTAGGGGGGCTAGCGGGAGTCGGAGAGACCCAGTACTTC. Protein product: CASSLGGLAGVGETQYF.

This rearrangement joins TRBV18 to TRBJ1-5, with D uncertain. Germline loops: CDR1 KGHSH, CDR2 LQKENI. The CDR3 spans 16 residues. The germline V and J ends were trimmed by 3 bases and 6 bases, with 18 bases remaining between them. In DNA form, the CDR3 reads TGTGCCAGCTCACCTCTTCCCGTAGAGGTGGGTCAGCCCCAGCATTTT. Amino acid sequence: CASSPLPVEVGQPQHF.

This sequence joins TRBV6-5 and TRBJ1-5; 8 nucleotides line up with TRBD1. V was clipped by 5 bases and J by 7 bases; unmatched bases: 7. Germline V gene data show CDR1 as MNHEY and CDR2 as SVGAGI. The CDR3 sequence is 14 residues long. CDR3 sequence: CASSRTGSRQPQHF. The CDR3 DNA follows: TGTGCCAGCAGTCGGACAGGGAGCAGGCAGCCCCAGCATTTT.

The genes are TRBV15 and TRBJ1-6; D is undetermined. Trimming removed 8 bases from V and 7 bases from J, with 12 bases in between. The germline V gene encodes CDR1 LNHNV and CDR2 YYDKDF (reference sequence). The CDR3 has 13 amino acids. This chain's CDR3 is CATARGGNSPLHF. DNA of the CDR3: TGTGCCACCGCCCGGGGAGGGAATTCACCCCTCCACTTT.

The V and J genes are TRBV19 and TRBJ1-1; 7 bases line up with TRBD1. Germline lookup yields CDR1 LNHDA and CDR2 SQIVND (reference sequence). This CDR3 has 14 amino acids. After removal of 2 bases from V and 5 bases from J, the junction contained 5 bases not matched to a gene. Written as DNA, the CDR3 is TGTGCCAGTAGTATAACAGGGGTAGGTACTGAAGCTTTCTTT. It is translated as CASSITGVGTEAFF.

This clone was seen more than once but under ten times. The chain links TRBV7-8 to TRBJ2-7; tentatively, D is TRBD2 (6 bases). This CDR3 has 14 residues. Germline V lookup: CDR1 SGHVS, CDR2 FQNEAQ. V lost 4 bases and J 0 bases, leaving 10 bases between the germline ends. CDR3 sequence (DNA): TGTGCCAGCAGCTGGGGACTGCACTCCTACGAGCAGTACTTC. Amino acids: CASSWGLHSYEQYF.

This chain joins TRBV12-3 or TRBV12-4 and TRBJ1-4; 7 bases agree with TRBD1. CDR3 length equals 13 residues. Trimming removed 8 bases from V and 7 bases from J; junction bases left unmatched: 7. Here the CDR3 DNA reads TGTGCCAGCGGAGGACAGGTCGGTGAAAAACTGTTTTTT. Translating it yields CASGGQVGEKLFF.

This chain connects TRBV7-9 to TRBJ2-1; 9 nucleotides line up with TRBD1. This CDR3 comprises 15 residues. The germline gives CDR1 SEHNR, CDR2 FQNEAQ (reference sequence). The V segment lost 5 bases and the J segment 7 bases; nucleotides outside the gene matches: 9. The CDR3 is CASSPPGQGLNEQFF. The CDR3 bases are TGTGCCAGCAGCCCCCCGGGACAGGGTTTGAATGAGCAGTTCTTC.

V and J are TRBV10-3 and TRBJ2-5; 15 nucleotides align to TRBD2. Germline assignment: CDR1 ENHRY and CDR2 SYGVKD. CDR3 length: 15 residues. Trimming at V came to 6 bases and at J to 2 bases, leaving 1 base not matched to a gene. The CDR3 bases are TGTGCCATCAGGGGACTAGCGGGAGGACAAGAGACCCAGTACTTC. Translation gives CAIRGLAGGQETQYF.

V usage is TRBV28 and J usage is TRBJ2-4; D remains unclear. Germline CDR1 MDHEN, CDR2 SYDVKM. The CDR3 runs 13 residues. Trimming cost V 5 bases and J 6 bases, with 11 bases left between them. CDR3 loop: CASSLEQRNIQYF. The CDR3 coding sequence is TGTGCCAGCAGTCTCGAACAGAGAAACATTCAGTACTTC.

This sequence joins TRBV11-2 and TRBJ2-1, with 12 nucleotides matching TRBD2. The CDR3 totals 19 residues. After removal of 3 bases from V and 5 bases from J, the junction contained 14 bases not matched to a gene. The germline V gene encodes CDR1 SGHAT and CDR2 FQNNGV. CDR3 sequence: CASSFRSRTSGIWDNEQFF. The CDR3 coding sequence is TGTGCCAGCAGCTTCAGGTCTAGGACTAGCGGGATATGGGACAATGAGCAGTTCTTC.

This clone was found once. J is TRBJ1-1 and V is TRBV14, with 7 bases identical to TRBD1. Germline trimming cut 5 bases from V and 9 bases from J; bases unmatched to any gene: 12. The germline CDR1 and CDR2 sequences are SGHDN and FVKESK. This CDR3 region has 14 residues. The CDR3 DNA sequence: TGTGCCAGCAGCGAGACTCAGGAGGGGGCGAAAGCTTTCTTT. It specifies CASSETQEGAKAFF.

This clone was picked up one time. This rearrangement joins TRBV6-5 to TRBJ1-1, with TRBD1 matching 9 bases. There are 15 residues in the CDR3. Germline lookup yields CDR1 MNHEY and CDR2 SVGAGI. J lost 2 bases, V lost 5 bases, and 6 bases had no gene match. CDR3 sequence: CASSTTTGGNTEAFF. As DNA, the CDR3 is TGTGCCAGCAGTACCACGACAGGGGGAAACACTGAAGCTTTCTTT.

The chain is built from TRBV11-2 and TRBJ1-3; 9 bases map to TRBD1. Unmatched junction bases numbered 2, after V lost 0 bases and J lost 2 bases. The CDR3 spans 16 residues. Per germline, CDR1 SGHAT and CDR2 FQNNGV. The CDR3 here is CASSLDRTGAGNTIYF. The DNA for the CDR3 is TGTGCCAGCAGCTTAGATCGGACAGGGGCTGGAAACACCATATATTTT.

The chain uses TRBV7-8 and TRBJ1-6, with a tentative D call TRBD1 (5 bases). Germline-derived CDR1 and CDR2 are SGHVS and FQNEAQ. The CDR3 covers 16 residues. The V gene lost 0 bases and the J gene lost 9 bases, with 15 bases spanning the gap. The CDR3 coding sequence is TGTGCCAGCAGCTTAGCCGGACAATGGAGTGGTTCACCCCTCCACTTT. Translation gives CASSLAGQWSGSPLHF.

The chain is built from TRBV30 and TRBJ2-7, with 9 bases lining up with TRBD1. This CDR3 is built from 15 residues. Germline CDR1 and CDR2: GTSNPN and SVGIG (reference sequence). J was trimmed by 4 bases and V by 3 bases; bases with no gene match: 10. The CDR3 region is CAWSTGDRVGYEQYF. For the CDR3, the DNA is TGTGCCTGGAGCACGGGGGACAGGGTGGGGTACGAGCAGTACTTC.

This clone has just a few counts. The chain links TRBV11-3 to TRBJ1-1; maybe TRBD1 (6 bases). This CDR3 spans 14 amino acids. Germline V gives CDR1 SGHNT, CDR2 YENEEA. The ends were cut back, 4 bases at V and 3 bases at J, with 12 bases in the middle. DNA of the CDR3: TGTGCCAGCAGCTCTTCTTCAGGGGACACTGAAGCTTTCTTT. This translates into CASSSSSGDTEAFF.

V gene TRBV19 combines with J gene TRBJ1-6, with 9 bases that match TRBD1. The CDR3 is made up of 16 amino acids. Germline values: CDR1 LNHDA, CDR2 SQIVND (reference sequence). After removal of 7 bases from V and 1 base from J, the junction contained 5 bases not matched to a gene. The CDR3 bases are TGTGCCAGTATCGCCGGGACAGGGTCCTATAATTCACCCCTCCACTTT. This translates into CASIAGTGSYNSPLHF.

The chain links TRBV4-1 to TRBJ1-2, with D unclear. The germline CDR1 and CDR2 sequences are MGHRA and YSYEKL. Deletions cut 0 bases from V and 0 bases from J, with 8 bases between. The CDR3 length is 15 residues. DNA for the CDR3: TGCGCCAGCAGCCAAGAGGGAGAGACTAACTATGGCTACACCTTC. Its protein is CASSQEGETNYGYTF.

The V and J genes are TRBV5-6 and TRBJ2-1, with 11 bases fitting TRBD1. J lost 8 bases, V lost 3 bases, and 10 bases had no gene match. This CDR3 has 16 residues. CDR1 is SGHDT and CDR2 is YYEEEE in the germline V gene. This CDR3 reads CASSSLGQGAVDEQFF. The CDR3 DNA reads as TGTGCCAGCAGCTCACTCGGACAGGGGGCGGTCGATGAGCAGTTCTTC.

This clone was found a few times. The chain joins TRBV5-8 to TRBJ1-4; 9 bases are a match to TRBD1. The CDR3 has 18 residues. J gave up 8 bases and V 3 bases, and 17 bases lay outside the gene matches. The germline V gene encodes CDR1 SGHTS and CDR2 YDEGEE. The CDR3 DNA reads TGTGCCAGCAGCTCATCCGGGACAGGGATGTGGTTAAACGAAAAACTGTTTTTT. Translated: CASSSSGTGMWLNEKLFF.

V and J are TRBV12-3 or TRBV12-4 and TRBJ1-1, with D tentatively TRBD1 (5 bases). The CDR3 is made up of 13 amino acids. V dropped 7 bases and J dropped 0 bases, with 9 bases sitting between them. The CDR3 loop reads CASTLTVNTEAFF. The CDR3 region has the DNA TGTGCCAGCACCCTGACAGTGAACACTGAAGCTTTCTTT.

This clone is a singleton in its sample. This chain links TRBV18 with TRBJ1-2; 8 bases are a match to TRBD1. The V and J ends lost 3 bases and 4 bases, in that order; junction bases with no gene match: 7. The CDR3 totals 15 residues. Germline lookup yields CDR1 KGHSH and CDR2 LQKENI. The CDR3 DNA sequence: TGTGCCAGCTCACCTCGCGGACAGGGAGGCTATGGCTACACCTTC. It codes for CASSPRGQGGYGYTF. Drawing the rest from reference TRBV18 and TRBJ1-2, the complete variable domain is NAGVMQNPRHLVRRRGQEARLRCSPMKGHSHVYWYRQLPEEGLKFMVYLQKENIIDESGMPKERFSAEFPKEGPSILRIQQVVRGDSAAYFCASSPRGQGGYGYTFGSGTRLTVV.